A selection of T cell receptor beta chains follows, all from one sample in a study of beta chain features in type 1 diabetes. Libraries were prepared by immunoSEQ multiplex PCR; TCRdb keeps only in-frame clonotypes and omits some of them. The table records hundreds of thousands of clones, around 13% of them present only once. Sequenced input: naive CD4+ T cells from blood. The receptors here all came from a woman younger than 35 with type 1 diabetes. Both conserved end residues are part of each CDR3. The D gene is left open where the match is weak. Some rows have no size entry. The others give once, few or many, or a class for an expanded clone.

j_gene,v_gene,d_gene,abundance,CDR3aa,CDR3nt
TRBJ2-1,TRBV7-3,TRBD1,NA,CASSFSGTGAGWHEQFF,TGTGCCAGCAGCTTCTCCGGGACAGGGGCGGGTTGGCATGAGCAGTTCTTC
TRBJ1-5,TRBV30,NA,few,CAWNRDGNQPQHF,TGTGCCTGGAATCGTGACGGGAATCAGCCCCAGCATTTT
TRBJ2-7,TRBV25-1,NA,NA,CASSTSPSEGVKYF,TGTGCCAGCAGTACATCGCCCTCAGAGGGGGTGAAGTACTTC
TRBJ1-1,TRBV9,NA,NA,CASSVRDRWGEAFF,TGTGCCAGCAGCGTGAGGGATCGTTGGGGAGAAGCTTTCTTT
TRBJ2-3,TRBV28,TRBD2,NA,CASSLSRERHF,TGTGCCAGCAGTTTATCGCGGGAGCGACACTTT
TRBJ2-3,TRBV11-2,TRBD1,few,CASSPGQGAVGTDTQYF,TGTGCCAGCAGCCCCGGACAGGGTGCGGTGGGCACAGATACGCAGTATTTT
TRBJ2-7,TRBV7-6,TRBD2,NA,CASSFLAGVDEQYF,TGTGCCAGCAGCTTTCTTGCGGGAGTAGACGAGCAGTACTTC
TRBJ2-7,TRBV20-1,NA,NA,CSASPGFEQYF,TGCAGTGCTAGTCCGGGGTTCGAGCAGTACTTC
TRBJ1-5,TRBV7-2,NA,few,CASSFRSNQPQHF,TGTGCCAGCAGCTTTCGTAGCAATCAGCCCCAGCATTTT
TRBJ1-2,TRBV4-3,NA,few,CASSPRTALNYGYTF,TGCGCCAGCAGCCCCCGGACAGCTCTTAACTATGGCTACACCTTC
TRBJ2-3,TRBV9,NA,NA,CASSVDGPGTDTQYF,TGTGCCAGCAGCGTAGACGGTCCGGGCACAGATACGCAGTATTTT
TRBJ1-2,TRBV6-6,NA,few,CASDTGYGYTF,TGTGCCAGCGACACAGGGTATGGCTACACCTTC
TRBJ2-1,TRBV12-5,TRBD2,NA,CASAPSGRPHNEQFF,TGTGCTAGTGCCCCTAGCGGGAGGCCTCACAATGAGCAGTTCTTC
TRBJ1-5,TRBV7-9,TRBD1,NA,CASSAGQGNQPQHF,TGTGCCAGCAGCGCTGGACAGGGCAATCAGCCCCAGCATTTT
TRBJ2-3,TRBV28,NA,few,CASSTRVDTQYF,TGTGCCAGCAGTACGAGAGTGGATACGCAGTATTTT
TRBJ2-7,TRBV18,NA,NA,CASSTGAKEGQYF,TGTGCCAGCTCCACGGGAGCCAAGGAGGGGCAGTACTTC
TRBJ2-3,TRBV7-6,NA,NA,CASSLAGHPGTDTQYF,TGTGCCAGCAGCTTAGCAGGCCACCCCGGGACAGATACGCAGTATTTT
TRBJ1-4,TRBV5-6,NA,NA,CASSSIFATNEKLFF,TGTGCCAGCAGCTCTATCTTTGCAACTAATGAAAAACTGTTTTTT
TRBJ2-7,TRBV19,NA,few,CASSISGGYYEQYF,TGTGCCAGTAGTATATCAGGGGGGTACTACGAGCAGTACTTC
TRBJ2-3,TRBV4-3,TRBD2,NA,CASSPGLAGLTDTQYF,TGCGCCAGCAGCCCGGGACTAGCGGGGCTCACAGATACGCAGTATTTT
TRBJ2-3,TRBV28,TRBD2,NA,CASSLDLAGGPTDTQYF,TGTGCCAGCAGTCTAGACTTAGCGGGAGGGCCAACAGATACGCAGTATTTT
TRBJ2-3,TRBV7-3,NA,NA,CASSRRVGHGTDTQYF,TGTGCCAGCAGTCGCAGAGTGGGACACGGCACAGATACGCAGTATTTT
TRBJ1-2,TRBV29-1,TRBD1,NA,CSTGGPGAYGYTF,TGCAGCACAGGGGGACCAGGGGCCTATGGCTACACCTTC
TRBJ2-1,TRBV4-2,NA,NA,CASSQGMRVYEQFF,TGTGCCAGCAGCCAAGGAATGAGGGTCTATGAGCAGTTCTTC
TRBJ1-2,TRBV19,TRBD1,NA,CASSTQQGADYGYTF,TGTGCCAGTAGTACTCAACAGGGGGCAGACTATGGCTACACCTTC
TRBJ1-5,TRBV9,TRBD1,NA,CASSEDRENQPQHF,TGTGCCAGCAGCGAGGACAGGGAAAATCAGCCCCAGCATTTT
TRBJ2-1,TRBV6-6,TRBD1,NA,CASRPGGNEQFF,TGTGCCAGCAGACCAGGGGGAAATGAGCAGTTCTTC
TRBJ2-7,TRBV6-6,TRBD1,few,CASKFRGNEQYF,TGTGCCAGCAAATTCAGGGGGAACGAGCAGTACTTC
TRBJ2-5,TRBV5-1,NA,NA,CASSLLQGAQETQYF,TGCGCCAGCAGCTTGTTACAAGGGGCCCAAGAGACCCAGTACTTC
TRBJ2-5,TRBV4-3,TRBD2,NA,CASSNSGRGETQYF,TGCGCCAGCAGCAATAGCGGGAGGGGAGAGACCCAGTACTTC
TRBJ2-3,TRBV9,NA,few,CASSVLGGGSKAQYF,TGTGCCAGCAGCGTATTGGGAGGGGGTTCAAAGGCGCAGTATTTT